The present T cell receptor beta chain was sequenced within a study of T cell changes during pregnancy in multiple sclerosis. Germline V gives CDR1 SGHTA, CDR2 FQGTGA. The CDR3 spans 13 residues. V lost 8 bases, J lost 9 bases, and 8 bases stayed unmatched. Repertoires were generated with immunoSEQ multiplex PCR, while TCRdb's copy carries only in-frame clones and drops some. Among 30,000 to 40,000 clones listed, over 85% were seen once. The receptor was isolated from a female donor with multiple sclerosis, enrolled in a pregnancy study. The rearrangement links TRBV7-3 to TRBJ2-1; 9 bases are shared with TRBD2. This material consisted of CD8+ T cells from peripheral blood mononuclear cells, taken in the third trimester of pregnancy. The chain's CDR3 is CASGGGGAGEQFF. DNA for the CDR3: TGTGCCAGCGGCGGCGGGGGGGCGGGTGAGCAGTTCTTC.